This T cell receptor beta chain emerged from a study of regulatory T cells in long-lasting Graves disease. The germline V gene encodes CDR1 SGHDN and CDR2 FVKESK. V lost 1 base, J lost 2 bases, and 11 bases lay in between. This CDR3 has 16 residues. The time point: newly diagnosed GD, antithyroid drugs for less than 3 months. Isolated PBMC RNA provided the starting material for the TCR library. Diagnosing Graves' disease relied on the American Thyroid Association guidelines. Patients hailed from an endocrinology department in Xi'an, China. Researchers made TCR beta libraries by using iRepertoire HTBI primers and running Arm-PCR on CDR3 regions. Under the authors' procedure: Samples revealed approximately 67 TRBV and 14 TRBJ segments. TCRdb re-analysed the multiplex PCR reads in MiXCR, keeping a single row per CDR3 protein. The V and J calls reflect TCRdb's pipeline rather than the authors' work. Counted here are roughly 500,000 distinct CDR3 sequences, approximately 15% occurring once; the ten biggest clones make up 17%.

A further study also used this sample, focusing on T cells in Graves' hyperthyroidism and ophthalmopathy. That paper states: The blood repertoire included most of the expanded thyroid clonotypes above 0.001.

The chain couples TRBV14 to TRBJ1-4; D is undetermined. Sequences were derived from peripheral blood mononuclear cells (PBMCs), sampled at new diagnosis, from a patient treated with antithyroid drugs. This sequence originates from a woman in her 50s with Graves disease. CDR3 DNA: TGTGCCAGCAGCCAAGGAGGAGGTTTCACTAATGAAAAACTGTTTTTT. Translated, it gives CASSQGGGFTNEKLFF.